One and the same sample provided the 20 T cell receptor beta chains below, sequenced in a study of a mutant IDH1 vaccine in newly diagnosed glioma (dated by TCRdb to the early 2020s). No antigens are known for them. The sample's time point label is to be understood as: week 5, during vaccination. Every vaccine dose consisted of 300 ug of a 20-mer mutant IDH1 peptide in Montanide, administered subcutaneously together with topical imiquimod. Library method: the immunoSEQ multiplex PCR assay. In TCRdb, the immuneACCESS table is reduced to in-frame sequences with V and J assigned. These tables do not hold every clone; where another copy was compared, an unresolved V gene accounts for under half, and the others remain unexplained. In this sample the table shows tens of thousands of clones, 80% to 95% of which occur a single time. The top ten hold 2% to 3% of the sample. The sequencing used PBMCs, collected from a glioma patient whose treatment included an IDH1 peptide vaccine. All receptors derive from a man aged 50 to 59 with glioma.

The chain couples TRBV7-8 to TRBJ2-1, with TRBD2 identical over 11 bases. CDR3 size: 17 residues. Germline V lookup: CDR1 SGHVS, CDR2 FQNEAQ. The J segment lost 7 bases and the V segment lost 2 bases, leaving 10 bases of the junction unmatched. The CDR3 DNA is TGTGCCAGCAGCTTACAGGGACTAGCGGCCTCAGGGAATGAGCAGTTCTTC. Its translation is CASSLQGLAASGNEQFF. Filled out from reference TRBV7-8 and TRBJ2-1, the complete variable domain reads GAGVSQSPRYKVAKRGQDVALRCDPISGHVSLFWYQQALGQGPEFLTYFQNEAQLDKSGLPSDRFFAERPEGSVSTLKIQRTQQEDSAVYLCASSLQGLAASGNEQFFGPGTRLTVL.

V gene TRBV6-5 combines with J gene TRBJ1-1, with TRBD1 matching over 9 bases. This CDR3 is 14 amino acids long. Germline V CDR1 and CDR2: MNHEY, SVGAGI. J lost 5 bases, V lost 8 bases, and 9 bases had no gene match. As DNA, the CDR3 is TGTGCCAGCTCTATCCGGGACAGGGTGACTGAAGCTTTCTTT. This codes for CASSIRDRVTEAFF.

This clone was seen a single time. The J gene is TRBJ2-2, the V gene TRBV19, with D uncertain. V gave up 2 bases and J gave up 4 bases, with 8 bases separating them. Germline V lookup: CDR1 LNHDA, CDR2 SQIVND (reference sequence). The CDR3 length is 14 residues. The CDR3 loop reads CASSIRQTTGELFF. The CDR3, as DNA: TGTGCCAGTAGTATACGGCAGACCACCGGGGAGCTGTTTTTT.

This rearrangement joins TRBV7-2 to TRBJ1-5; D unclear. Germline CDR1 is SGHTA and CDR2 is FQGNSA. Trimming pared 4 bases from V and 4 bases from J, leaving 14 bases between. The CDR3 totals 15 residues. CDR3 in DNA: TGTGCCAGCAGCTGGGGAAACGGGTTAAATCAGCCCCAGCATTTT. Protein: CASSWGNGLNQPQHF.

The chain couples TRBV4-1 to TRBJ2-5; 7 bases line up with TRBD1. Trimming at V came to 4 bases and at J to 5 bases, leaving 10 bases not matched to a gene. The CDR3 is made up of 15 amino acids. CDR1 MGHRA and CDR2 YSYEKL come from the germline V gene. The CDR3 reads CASSLGEGARETQYF. For the CDR3, the DNA is TGCGCCAGCAGCCTCGGAGAGGGGGCTCGGGAGACCCAGTACTTC.

This chain connects TRBV7-8 to TRBJ2-2; D is perhaps TRBD2 (6 bases). Trimming pared 7 bases from V and 6 bases from J, leaving 15 bases between. CDR1 is SGHVS, CDR2 FQNEAQ, per germline. The CDR3 contains 14 residues. The DNA for the CDR3 is TGTGCCAGCAAGGGAGGAGCGGCTGCCGGGGAGCTGTTTTTT. This translates into CASKGGAAAGELFF. Together with reference TRBV7-8 and TRBJ2-2, the CDR3 gives the full variable domain: GAGVSQSPRYKVAKRGQDVALRCDPISGHVSLFWYQQALGQGPEFLTYFQNEAQLDKSGLPSDRFFAERPEGSVSTLKIQRTQQEDSAVYLCASKGGAAAGELFFGEGSRLTVL.

V is TRBV30 and J is TRBJ2-1; TRBD1 matches at 10 bases. Looked up from germline, CDR1 is GTSNPN and CDR2 is SVGIG (reference sequence). V shed 3 bases and J 8 bases; nucleotides not matched to a gene: 10. The CDR3 is 15 residues long. CDR3 sequence (DNA): TGTGCCTGGAGGGACCGGGACAGGGGACACCATGAGCAGTTCTTC. This codes for CAWRDRDRGHHEQFF.

This chain uses TRBV2 with TRBJ2-1; TRBD1 matches 9 bases. Germline V gene sequence: CDR1 SNHLY, CDR2 FYNNEI. Unmatched junction bases numbered 20, after V lost 6 bases and J lost 8 bases. The CDR3 spans 18 residues. For the CDR3, the DNA is TGTGCCAGCAGCCGTAGTCGGATAAATCGACAGGGGGGAGATGAGCAGTTCTTC. The encoded protein is CASSRSRINRQGGDEQFF.

The rearrangement links TRBV7-2 to TRBJ2-3; 11 bases map to TRBD1. The CDR3 consists of 16 residues. V gave up 0 bases and J gave up 1 base; unmatched junction bases: 0. Germline CDR1 and CDR2: SGHTA and FQGNSA. CDR3 protein: CASSLAGQGGTDTQYF. CDR3 nucleotide sequence: TGTGCCAGCAGCTTAGCGGGACAGGGGGGCACAGATACGCAGTATTTT.

This rearrangement joins TRBV7-9 to TRBJ1-6; D uncertain. Trimming shortened V by 8 bases and J by 12 bases, and 8 bases separated the two germline ends. The CDR3 length is 10 residues. The germline V gene encodes CDR1 SEHNR and CDR2 FQNEAQ (reference sequence). The CDR3 region has the DNA TGTGCCAGCGGCCTTGGACCCCTCCACTTT. Its protein is CASGLGPLHF.

This rearrangement joins TRBV5-4 to TRBJ2-7, with 7 positions matching TRBD1. Germline loops: CDR1 SGHNT, CDR2 YYREEE (reference sequence). The junction had 12 bases not matched to a gene; V was cut back by 0 bases and J by 6 bases. The CDR3 covers 16 residues. In DNA form, the CDR3 reads TGTGCCAGCAGCTTGGGGGGGACCGGGACAGCCGCCGAGCAGTACTTC. Its protein product is CASSLGGTGTAAEQYF.

The V and J genes are TRBV5-8 and TRBJ1-5; no clear D gene. Germline V gene sequence: CDR1 SGHTS, CDR2 YDEGEE. V was cut by 5 bases and J by 1 base, with 10 bases left in between. The CDR3 sequence is 14 residues long. CDR3 residues: CASRVGRSNQPQHF. CDR3 DNA sequence: TGTGCCAGCAGGGTCGGTAGGAGCAATCAGCCCCAGCATTTT.

The gene calls are TRBV5-1 and TRBJ1-2; unclear D gene. The CDR3 totals 12 residues. CDR1 is SGHRS and CDR2 is YFSETQ in the germline V gene. Trimming shortened V by 3 bases and J by 8 bases, and 11 bases separated the two germline ends. CDR3 in amino acids: CASSSEGGGYTF. In DNA form, the CDR3 reads TGCGCCAGCAGCTCCGAGGGAGGAGGCTACACCTTC.

This clone has a single count. The genes are TRBV11-3 and TRBJ2-5; D remains ambiguous. The germline V gene encodes CDR1 SGHNT and CDR2 YENEEA. V was shortened by 4 bases and J by 7 bases, with 13 bases between the two germline ends. The CDR3 spans 13 residues. The CDR3 loop is CASSSTVMGTQYF. The CDR3 DNA follows: TGTGCCAGCAGCTCCACCGTAATGGGGACCCAGTACTTC.

The chain links TRBV10-3 to TRBJ2-2; D unclear. This CDR3 has 11 residues. The V and J ends lost 3 bases and 7 bases respectively, with 3 bases between them. Germline V gene data show CDR1 as ENHRY and CDR2 as SYGVKD. In DNA form, the CDR3 reads TGTGCCATCAGTGACGGCGGGGAGCTGTTTTTT. This codes for CAISDGGELFF.

The J gene is TRBJ1-5, the V gene TRBV6-1; maybe TRBD1 (5 bases). Between the trimmed V and J ends, which lost 5 bases and 5 bases, there was a span of 10 bases. This CDR3 is built from 13 residues. Germline CDR1 reads MNHNS; CDR2 reads SASEGT. The CDR3 loop is CASSPQGYQPQHF. The CDR3 DNA follows: TGTGCCAGCAGTCCTCAGGGATATCAGCCCCAGCATTTT.

The V and J genes are TRBV7-8 and TRBJ2-5, with a possible D match to TRBD2 (5 bases). CDR3 length equals 14 residues. Germline loops: CDR1 SGHVS, CDR2 FQNEAQ. Trimming pared 4 bases from V and 2 bases from J, leaving 11 bases between. CDR3 nucleotides: TGTGCCAGCAGCTCCCGGACTCGACAAGAGACCCAGTACTTC. Residues: CASSSRTRQETQYF.

DNA of the CDR3: TGCAGCGTTGTAGGTCTAGCGGGGCGGCGACATTCTTTCTTC. This sequence encodes CSVVGLAGRRHSFF. This chain uses TRBV29-1 with TRBJ2-1, with 9 nucleotides matching TRBD2. With V trimmed by 4 bases and J by 16 bases, 17 bases remained unmatched. This CDR3 is 14 amino acids long. Germline CDR1 is SQVTM and CDR2 is ANQGSEA.

This chain links TRBV4-2 with TRBJ1-5; TRBD1 agrees at 8 bases. The CDR3 covers 15 residues. V shed 4 bases, J shed 7 bases, and the junction held 9 bases outside the gene matches. The germline V gene has CDR1 LGHNA and CDR2 YNFKEQ. CDR3 nucleotides: TGTGCCAGCAGCCCGGAATCAGGGGGCGGGCAGCCCCAGCATTTT. Residues: CASSPESGGGQPQHF.

The chain employs TRBV2 and TRBJ1-5; 8 bases match TRBD1. Germline loops: CDR1 SNHLY, CDR2 FYNNEI. V trimming: 5 bases; J trimming: 4 bases; junction bases outside the gene matches: 7. The CDR3 length is 15 residues. The CDR3 reads CASSSRGQVNQPQHF. The CDR3 coding sequence is TGTGCCAGCAGTTCGAGGGGACAGGTGAATCAGCCCCAGCATTTT.